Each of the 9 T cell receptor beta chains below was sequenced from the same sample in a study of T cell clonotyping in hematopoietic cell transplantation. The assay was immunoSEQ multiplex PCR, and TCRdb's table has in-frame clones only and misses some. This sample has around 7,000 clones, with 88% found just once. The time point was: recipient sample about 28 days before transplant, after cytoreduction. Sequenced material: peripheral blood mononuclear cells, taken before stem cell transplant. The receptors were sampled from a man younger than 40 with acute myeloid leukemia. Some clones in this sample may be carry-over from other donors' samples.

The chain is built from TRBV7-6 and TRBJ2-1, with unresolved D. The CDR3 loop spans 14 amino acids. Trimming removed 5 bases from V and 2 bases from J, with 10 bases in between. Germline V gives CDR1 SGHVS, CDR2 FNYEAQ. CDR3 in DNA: TGTGCCAGCAGCCGGACCGACGCCTACAATGAGCAGTTCTTC. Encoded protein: CASSRTDAYNEQFF.

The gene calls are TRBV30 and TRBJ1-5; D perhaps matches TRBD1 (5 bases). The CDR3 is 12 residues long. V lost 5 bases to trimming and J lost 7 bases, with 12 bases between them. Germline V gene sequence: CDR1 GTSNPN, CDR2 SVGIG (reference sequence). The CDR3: CAWAQGRQPQHF. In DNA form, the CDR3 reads TGTGCCTGGGCGCAGGGACGACAGCCCCAGCATTTT.

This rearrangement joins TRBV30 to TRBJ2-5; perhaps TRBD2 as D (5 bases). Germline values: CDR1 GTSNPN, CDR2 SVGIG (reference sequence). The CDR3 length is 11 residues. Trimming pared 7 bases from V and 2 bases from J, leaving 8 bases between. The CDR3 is CASRGQETQYF. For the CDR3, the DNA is TGTGCCTCCAGAGGGCAAGAGACCCAGTACTTC.

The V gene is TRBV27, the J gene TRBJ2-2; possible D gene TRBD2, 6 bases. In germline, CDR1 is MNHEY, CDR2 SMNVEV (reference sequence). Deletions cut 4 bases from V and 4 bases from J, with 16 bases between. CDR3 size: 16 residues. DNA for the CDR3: TGTGCCAGCAGTTCCCCCGGGACCGGGGGCACCGGGGAGCTGTTTTTT. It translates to CASSSPGTGGTGELFF.

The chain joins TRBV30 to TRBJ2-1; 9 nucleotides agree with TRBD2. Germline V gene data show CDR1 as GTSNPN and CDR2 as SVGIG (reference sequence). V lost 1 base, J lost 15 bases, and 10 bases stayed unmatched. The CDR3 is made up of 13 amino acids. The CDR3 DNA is TGTGCCTGGAGTGGTCCCATGGCGGGAGGGTCGTTCTTC. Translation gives CAWSGPMAGGSFF.

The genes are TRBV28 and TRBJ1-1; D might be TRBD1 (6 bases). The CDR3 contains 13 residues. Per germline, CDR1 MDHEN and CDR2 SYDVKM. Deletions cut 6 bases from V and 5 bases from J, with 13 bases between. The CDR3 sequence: CASRSGERTEAFF. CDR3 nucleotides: TGTGCCAGCAGGTCAGGGGAGAGAACTGAAGCTTTCTTT.

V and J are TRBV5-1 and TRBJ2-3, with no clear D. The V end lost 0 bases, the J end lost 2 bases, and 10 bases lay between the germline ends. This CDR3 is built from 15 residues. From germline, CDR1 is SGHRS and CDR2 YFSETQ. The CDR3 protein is CASSLEGLDTDTQYF. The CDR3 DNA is TGCGCCAGCAGCTTGGAAGGCCTCGACACAGATACGCAGTATTTT.

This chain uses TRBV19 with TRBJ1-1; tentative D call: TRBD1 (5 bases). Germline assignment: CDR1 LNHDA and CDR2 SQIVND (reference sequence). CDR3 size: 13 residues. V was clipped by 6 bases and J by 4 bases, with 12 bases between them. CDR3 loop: CASRAWGTTEAFF. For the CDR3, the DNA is TGTGCCAGTAGGGCGTGGGGGACCACTGAAGCTTTCTTT.

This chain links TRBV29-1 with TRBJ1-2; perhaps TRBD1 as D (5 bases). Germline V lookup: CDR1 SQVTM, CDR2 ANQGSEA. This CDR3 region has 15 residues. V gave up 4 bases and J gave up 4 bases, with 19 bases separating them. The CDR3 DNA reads TGCAGCGTTGTTTCAAAGGCAGGGTTGGCCTATGGCTACACCTTC. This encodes CSVVSKAGLAYGYTF.